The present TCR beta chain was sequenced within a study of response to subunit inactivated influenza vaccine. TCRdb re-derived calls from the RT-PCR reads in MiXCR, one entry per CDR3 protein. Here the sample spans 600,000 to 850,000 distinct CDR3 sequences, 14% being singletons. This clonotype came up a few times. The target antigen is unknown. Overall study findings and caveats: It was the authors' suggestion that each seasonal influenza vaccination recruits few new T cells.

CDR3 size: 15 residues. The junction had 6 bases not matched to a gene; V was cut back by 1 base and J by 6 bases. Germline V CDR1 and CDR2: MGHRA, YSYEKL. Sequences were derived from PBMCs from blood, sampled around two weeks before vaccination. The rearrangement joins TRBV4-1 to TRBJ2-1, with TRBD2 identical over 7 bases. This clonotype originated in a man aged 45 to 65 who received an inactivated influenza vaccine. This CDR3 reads CASSQAGGLLNEQFF. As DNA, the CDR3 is TGCGCCAGCAGCCAAGCGGGGGGACTACTCAATGAGCAGTTCTTC.